This T cell receptor beta chain is drawn from a study of tumor-infiltrating lymphocytes in primary liver carcinoma listed by TCRdb under 2017. About the full investigation: Between late 2015 and March 2016, several patients in China with histopathologically diagnosed primary liver carcinoma had surgical resection. Of the five patients (three men and two women, aged 30 to 69 years), four had hepatocellular carcinoma and one had combined HCC and intrahepatic cholangiocarcinoma. The tumors of the five patients were staged as T1-T3 N0M0, with maximum diameters ranging from 4.2 to 10 cm. Each sample produced about 3.65 to 7.13 million productive TCRbeta reads, and read depth showed no significant difference between tissue types. For each liver tumor, the study sampled five regions along with adjacent normal tissue and blood, and applied TCRbeta repertoire sequencing, expression microarrays and whole-exome sequencing. A total of 35 or so specimens from 5 patients, comprising roughly 25 tumor regions, 5 adjacent noncancerous liver tissues and 5 peripheral blood samples, were covered by TCRbeta repertoire sequencing. Repertoires from technical replicates were highly reproducible, with mean shared-clone rates approximately 0.88 and correlation coefficients above 0.95.

On the study overall, not on this receptor specifically: The top 250 clones made up a significantly larger repertoire fraction in tumors than in blood (p = 0.039). Only four or five patients were included in the study, and the authors note that the findings should be validated in a larger study. Comparison of CD4+ and CD8+ T cell repertoires was precluded by the use of bulk unsorted samples. Repertoire overlap was found to be higher between tumor regions (mean approximately 35%) than between tumor-adjacent (roughly 17%) or tumor-blood (14%) pairs, consistent with antigen-driven expansion. Because only the TCR beta chain was sequenced and unpaired alpha chains were not captured, true repertoire diversity is likely underestimated.

This clonotype appeared many times. Its target antigen remains unknown. No base-level quality is on record; no much larger clone is a single base apart. V and J are truncated by 4 bases and 0 bases respectively, leaving an intervening sequence of 4 bases. The germline V gene specifies SQVTM as CDR1 and ANQGSEA as CDR2. Reading from cysteine to phenylalanine, the CDR3 counts 13 amino acids. Here the CDR3 DNA is all that survives: 39 bases in frame from base 1. TRIzol reagent was used to extract blood RNA from unsorted whole blood, while the DNeasy Blood & Tissue kit provided the germline DNA. Patients had chronic HBV infection and were treatment-naive at sampling. Before surgery, 4 to 5 milliliters of peripheral blood were collected into K2EDTA tubes. Using a constant-region primer and ProtoScript II reverse transcriptase, TCRbeta-specific cDNA was reverse-transcribed from about 0.45 ug total RNA. Three nested multiplex PCR rounds, following a slightly modified ARM-PCR procedure, were used to build the TCRbeta libraries. Multiplex TRBV1-TRBV30 forward primers and a Cbeta reverse primer were used in the first two PCR rounds, each of which was run for approximately 9 cycles. Sample barcodes and Illumina adapters were added in a final 25-cycle PCR with Deep VentR polymerase. Amplicons of 200-500 bp were gel-purified with a QIAquick gel extraction kit before sequencing. The TCRbeta amplicons were sequenced with 250-bp paired-end reads on an Illumina HiSeq 2500. The authors' analysis ran thus. Trimmomatic v0.33 was used to quality-trim the reads, and FLASH v1.2.11 was used to merge paired reads so that full CDR3 sequences could be recovered. V, D and J germline segments were assigned to the rearranged TCRbeta sequences using MiGEC v1.2.1b. Clonotype statistics, along with Shannon-Wiener diversity indices, were calculated using VDJtools v1.0.0. To cut down on sampling bias, every analysis after diversity analysis relied on just the 250 most abundant clonotypes from each sample. The raw public data were reprocessed by TCRdb itself: fastp quality trimming at Q25, MiXCR clonotype calling, in-frame beta chains only. Every distinct CDR3 protein forms one entry, paired with its most common genes and DNA. TCRdb's processing, not the authors', yielded these V and J calls. Counted in this sample were approximately 210,000 distinct CDR3 sequences; approximately 64% of them appeared once. The top ten clonotypes cover approximately 7% of the sample.

This chain joins TRBV29-1 to TRBJ2-6, with the identity of the D gene unclear. The sequence derives from a woman between 55 and 75 years old with primary liver carcinoma and hepatitis B virus infection. Material for sequencing was peripheral blood. The CDR3 reads as follows: CSVGTSGANVLTF. DNA sequence: TGCAGCGTTGGAACCTCTGGGGCCAACGTCCTGACTTTC.